The next 32 T cell receptor beta chains were all read from a single sample in a study of human T cells and chemical hapten exposure. TCRdb independently ran MiXCR on the RACE reads; one entry per CDR3 protein. Here the sample spans around 380,000 distinct CDR3 sequences, approximately 5% being singletons. Time point here: patch test 1, 2 weeks after DPC sensitization. Treatment in this sample: therapeutic diphenylcyclopropenone sensitization with weekly scalp DPC. The sample in question was whole blood, obtained in connection with sensitization to the hapten diphenylcyclopropenone (DPC). All receptors come from a woman aged 50 to 65 with alopecia areata. Some clones in this sample may be carry-over from other donors' samples.

With respect to this clonotype: The CDR3 does not end in the conserved phenylalanine or tryptophan, so this is likely a read error. The chain links TRBV6-2 or TRBV6-3 to TRBJ2-1; 8 nucleotides match TRBD2. CDR1 is MNHEY and CDR2 is SVGEGT in the germline V gene. The CDR3 runs to 16 residues. The junction had 11 bases not matched to a gene; V was cut back by 2 bases and J by 8 bases. The CDR3 bases are TGTGCCAGCAGTTACGGAGCGGGAGTTAAAATTGATGAGCAGTTCTTA. This codes for CASSYGAGVKIDEQFL.

In this sample, this clonotype turned up a few times. The V and J genes are TRBV14 and TRBJ1-1; 7 bases fit TRBD1. Germline values: CDR1 SGHDN, CDR2 FVKESK. The CDR3 runs 14 residues. The J segment lost 0 bases and the V segment lost 6 bases, leaving 4 bases of the junction unmatched. CDR3 amino acids: CASRNTGVNTEAFF. The CDR3 DNA reads as TGTGCCAGCAGAAACACAGGGGTGAACACTGAAGCTTTCTTT.

CDR3 region: CASSQGSSGANVLTF. The CDR3, as DNA: TGTGCCAGCAGCCAAGGGAGTTCTGGGGCCAACGTCCTGACTTTC. This chain links TRBV14 with TRBJ2-6; D not resolved. The germline CDR1 and CDR2 sequences are SGHDN and FVKESK. The CDR3 spans 15 residues. The ends were cut back, 1 base at V and 1 base at J, with 5 bases in the middle. Variable domain in full (rest from reference TRBV14 and TRBJ2-6): EAGVTQFPSHSVIEKGQTVTLRCDPISGHDNLYWYRRVMGKEIKFLLHFVKESKQDESGMPNNRFLAERTGGTYSTLKVQPAELEDSGVYFCASSQGSSGANVLTFGAGSRLTVL.

The rearrangement uses TRBV6-6 and TRBJ2-6, with D perhaps TRBD1 (6 bases). V lost 2 bases, J lost 0 bases, and 14 bases lay in between. This CDR3 has 18 amino acids. In germline, CDR1 is MNHNY, CDR2 SVGAGI (reference sequence). The CDR3 DNA reads as TGTGCCAGCAGTTACGGGACACGGACTTTCTCTGGGGCCAACGTCCTGACTTTC. Protein product: CASSYGTRTFSGANVLTF.

This clonotype has just a few counts. The chain recombines TRBV3-1 with TRBJ2-5; D is tentatively TRBD1 or TRBD2 (5 bases each). The V and J ends lost 4 bases and 4 bases respectively, with 16 bases between them. Germline V gene data show CDR1 as LGHDT and CDR2 as YNNKEL (reference sequence). This CDR3 has 15 residues. CDR3 sequence: CASSPRTRGAETQYF. CDR3 nucleotides: TGTGCCAGCAGCCCAAGGACCCGGGGCGCAGAGACCCAGTACTTC.

This CDR3 is CASRSTSGGKPTDTQYF. CDR3 DNA sequence: TGTGCCAGCAGATCTACTAGCGGGGGGAAACCCACAGATACGCAGTATTTT. The chain has TRBV6-5 and TRBJ2-3, with 12 bases fitting TRBD2. This CDR3 is 17 amino acids long. Germline-derived CDR1 and CDR2 are MNHEY and SVGAGI. V trimming: 6 bases; J trimming: 2 bases; junction bases outside the gene matches: 9.

This clonotype was found many times. The chain has TRBV9 and TRBJ2-1, with TRBD1 matching over 10 bases. Germline-derived CDR1 and CDR2 are SGDLS and YYNGEE. CDR3 size: 14 residues. Trimming cost V 4 bases and J 7 bases; bases outside gene matches: 5. The CDR3 loop is CASSLGQGLNEQFF. As DNA, the CDR3 is TGTGCCAGCAGCTTGGGACAGGGGTTAAATGAGCAGTTCTTC. The complete variable domain, with remaining parts taken from reference TRBV9 and TRBJ2-1, reads DSGVTQTPKHLITATGQRVTLRCSPRSGDLSVYWYQQSLDQGLQFLIQYYNGEERAKGNILERFSAQQFPDLHSELNLSSLELGDSALYFCASSLGQGLNEQFFGPGTRLTVL.

This clonotype was counted at least ten times. The chain recombines TRBV15 with TRBJ1-1; D is unresolved. The CDR3 has 17 residues. V lost 1 base and J lost 6, with 21 bases in between. Germline-derived CDR1 and CDR2 are LNHNV and YYDKDF (reference sequence). The CDR3 DNA sequence: TGTGCCACCAGCAGAGGGTGGAAAGGGTCGACGATCTCTGAAGCTTTCTTT. Translation: CATSRGWKGSTISEAFF.

This clonotype was detected only a few times. The chain joins TRBV20-1 to TRBJ2-3, with TRBD1 matching 7 bases. With V trimmed by 6 bases and J by 7 bases, 13 bases remained unmatched. The CDR3 length is 14 residues. Germline V gene data show CDR1 as DFQATT and CDR2 as SNEGSKA (reference sequence). The CDR3 is CSAPPQGEFNTQYF. The CDR3 region has the DNA TGCAGTGCCCCTCCGCAGGGGGAGTTTAATACGCAGTATTTT.

This clonotype was seen ten or more times. The J gene is TRBJ2-7, the V gene TRBV7-2; 7 bases fit TRBD1. The CDR3 spans 14 residues. The trim removed 5 bases at V and 7 bases at J, leaving 11 bases unmatched. CDR1 SGHTA and CDR2 FQGNSA come from the germline V gene. CDR3 DNA sequence: TGTGCCAGCAGCCCAGCCCCGATACAGGGGGAGCAGTACTTC. This gives the protein CASSPAPIQGEQYF.

In this sample, this clonotype turned up many times. CDR3 region: CASCSRRGPVTQYF. CDR3 DNA sequence: TGTGCCAGCTGCAGTCGTCGGGGGCCAGTCACCCAGTACTTC. V is TRBV27 and J is TRBJ2-5; D might be TRBD1 or TRBD2, each matching 6 bases. V gave up 8 bases and J gave up 8 bases, with 21 bases separating them. The length of the CDR3 is 14 residues. Germline V CDR1 and CDR2: MNHEY, SMNVEV (reference sequence).

This clonotype was seen many times. The genes are TRBV4-1 and TRBJ1-1, with 7 bases aligning to TRBD1. Germline assignment: CDR1 MGHRA and CDR2 YSYEKL. The CDR3 covers 16 residues. After removal of 4 bases from V and 0 bases from J, the junction contained 8 bases not matched to a gene. For the CDR3, the DNA is TGCGCCAGCAGCCTTCGACAGGGTGGGCTGAACACTGAAGCTTTCTTT. Encoded protein: CASSLRQGGLNTEAFF.

This clonotype was seen more than once but under ten times. The chain uses TRBV6-1 and TRBJ2-1, with 7 nucleotides matching TRBD2. Germline V CDR1 and CDR2: MNHNS, SASEGT. With V trimmed by 6 bases and J by 8 bases, 7 bases remained unmatched. This CDR3 contains 13 residues. The CDR3 sequence: CASRRGTQDEQFF. The CDR3 nucleotides read TGTGCCAGCAGGCGGGGGACCCAGGATGAGCAGTTCTTC.

Details on this clonotype: This sequence may be a read error, since a much larger clone differs from it by one base. The rearrangement links TRBV7-9 to TRBJ2-3; D not resolved. CDR1 SEHNR and CDR2 FQNEAQ come from the germline V gene (reference sequence). The CDR3 covers 15 residues. The CDR3 is CASRLPMHVADTQYF. The CDR3, as DNA: TGTGCCAGCCGCTTACCGATGCACGTCGCAGATACGCAGTATTTT.

Worth noting for this clonotype: A much larger clone sits a single nucleotide away, making a read error possible. This chain joins TRBV12-3 or TRBV12-4 and TRBJ1-5; no firm D call. V dropped 7 bases and J dropped 4 bases, with 11 bases sitting between them. CDR3 length: 13 amino acids. The CDR3 loop is CASTRVYNQPQHF. The CDR3 nucleotides read TGTGCCAGCACCCGGGTCTATAATCAGCCCCAGCATTTT.

Only a few counts were recorded for this clonotype. The rearrangement links TRBV11-2 to TRBJ2-7, with D unresolved. Germline V lookup: CDR1 SGHAT, CDR2 FQNNGV. V lost 7 bases and J 5 bases, leaving 18 bases between the germline ends. The CDR3 contains 14 residues. The CDR3 protein is CASNPKPGTNEQYF. The CDR3 DNA reads as TGTGCCAGCAACCCCAAGCCAGGCACCAACGAGCAGTACTTC.

The chain couples TRBV6-5 to TRBJ2-7; D is possibly TRBD2 (6 bases). Germline CDR1 and CDR2: MNHEY and SVGAGI. This CDR3 comprises 14 residues. Deletions cut 6 bases from V and 4 bases from J, with 16 bases between. Written as DNA, the CDR3 is TGTGCCAGCAGCCATAGCCGGGGAGGATACGAGCAGTACTTC. Translated: CASSHSRGGYEQYF.

The V and J genes are TRBV30 and TRBJ1-1; D perhaps matches TRBD1 (6 bases). This CDR3 comprises 10 residues. CDR1 and CDR2 from the germline V gene are GTSNPN and SVGIG (reference sequence). The V gene lost 4 bases and the J gene lost 7 bases, with 7 bases spanning the gap. The CDR3, as DNA: TGTGCCTGGAAGGACAGTGAAGCTTTCTTT. Amino acids: CAWKDSEAFF.

This clonotype was counted only a few times. This sequence joins TRBV6-6 and TRBJ2-7; TRBD1 aligns across 10 bases. After removal of 11 bases from V and 7 bases from J, the junction contained 8 bases not matched to a gene. The V gene's germline CDR1 is MNHNY and CDR2 SVGAGI (reference sequence). The CDR3 consists of 12 residues. CDR3 residues: CAGGTGAGEQYF. The CDR3 nucleotides are TGTGCCGGAGGGACAGGGGCGGGGGAGCAGTACTTC.

This clonotype was seen repeatedly, ten times or more. This chain joins TRBV10-3 and TRBJ1-5; no firm D call. This CDR3 has 12 amino acids. Trimming removed 0 bases at V and 7 bases at J, with 4 bases between. CDR1 is ENHRY, CDR2 SYGVKD, per germline. In nucleotides, the CDR3 is TGTGCCATCAGTGAGTCGGGGCAGCCCCAGCATTTT. Residues: CAISESGQPQHF.

In its sample, this clonotype was seen many times. The rearrangement joins TRBV20-1 to TRBJ1-5; 7 nucleotides agree with TRBD1. There are 13 residues in the CDR3. The germline V gene encodes CDR1 DFQATT and CDR2 SNEGSKA (reference sequence). With V trimmed by 3 bases and J by 2 bases, 1 base remained unmatched. CDR3: CSASTGGNQPQHF. In DNA, the CDR3 is TGCAGTGCTAGTACAGGGGGCAATCAGCCCCAGCATTTT.

The CDR3 loop reads CASSYSGQVNQPQHF. The CDR3 coding sequence is TGTGCCAGCAGTTACTCCGGCCAGGTGAATCAGCCCCAGCATTTT. The J gene is TRBJ1-5, the V gene TRBV6-6; D not certain. The CDR3 loop spans 15 amino acids. Trimming took off 0 bases at V and 4 bases at J, with 10 bases between the two ends. The germline gives CDR1 MNHNY, CDR2 SVGAGI (reference sequence).

The V and J genes are TRBV5-1 and TRBJ2-1; 7 positions agree with TRBD1. V lost 3 bases and J lost 8; bases outside the gene matches: 5. The CDR3 is 13 residues long. CDR1 and CDR2 from the germline V gene are SGHRS and YFSETQ. CDR3: CASSSTGNDEQFF. The CDR3 nucleotides read TGCGCCAGCAGCTCGACAGGGAACGATGAGCAGTTCTTC.

This clonotype was seen a handful of times. The CDR3: CASSQGAWREGGTDTQYF. CDR3 coding DNA: TGTGCCAGCAGCCAGGGGGCTTGGCGGGAGGGCGGTACAGATACGCAGTATTTT. This chain uses TRBV11-3 with TRBJ2-3; possible D gene TRBD2, 9 bases. In germline, CDR1 is SGHNT, CDR2 YENEEA. V lost 5 bases and J lost 3, with 24 bases in between. CDR3 length: 18 residues. Complete variable domain (other parts from reference TRBV11-3 and TRBJ2-3): EAGVVQSPRYKIIEKKQPVAFWCNPISGHNTLYWYLQNLGQGPELLIRYENEEAVDDSQLPKDRFSAERLKGVDSTLKIQPAELGDSAVYLCASSQGAWREGGTDTQYFGPGTRLTVL.

This clonotype was recorded at least ten times. The rearrangement links TRBV14 to TRBJ1-5; D ambiguous. The CDR3 runs 13 residues. Trimming removed 1 base at V and 5 bases at J, with 6 bases between. Looked up from germline, CDR1 is SGHDN and CDR2 is FVKESK. As DNA, the CDR3 is TGTGCCAGCAGCCAAGGGGAGTATCAGCCCCAGCATTTT. Its protein product is CASSQGEYQPQHF.

This clonotype turned up a few times. The chain links TRBV5-1 to TRBJ2-2; 9 positions match TRBD2. Trimming removed 0 bases from V and 1 base from J; junction bases left unmatched: 7. The CDR3 contains 18 residues. CDR1 and CDR2 (germline): SGHRS, YFSETQ. CDR3 nucleotide sequence: TGCGCCAGCAGCTTGGTCCTTCGAGCGGGAGGGAACACCGGGGAGCTGTTTTTT. Protein sequence: CASSLVLRAGGNTGELFF.

In this sample, this clonotype turned up many times. V usage is TRBV6-5 and J usage is TRBJ2-7; D tentatively reads TRBD1 or TRBD2 (5 bases each). Per germline, CDR1 MNHEY and CDR2 SVGAGI. The CDR3 is 15 amino acids. Trimming stripped 10 bases from V and 3 bases from J, with 22 bases between. The DNA of the CDR3 is TGTGCCACTGGGACCGGGGATCCGGCATTCTACGAGCAGTACTTC. Its protein is CATGTGDPAFYEQYF.

V usage is TRBV29-1 and J usage is TRBJ1-1; D is perhaps TRBD1 (6 bases). V was trimmed by 7 bases and J by 1 base, leaving 16 bases between them. CDR3 size: 14 residues. Germline CDR1 SQVTM, CDR2 ANQGSEA. This CDR3 is CSAGRDIWNTEAFF. DNA of the CDR3: TGCAGCGCCGGCCGGGACATCTGGAACACTGAAGCTTTCTTT.

This clonotype was counted many times. The chain joins TRBV2 to TRBJ1-4, with D possibly TRBD1 on 6 matching bases. CDR3 length: 13 residues. CDR1 and CDR2 from the germline V gene are SNHLY and FYNNEI. Trimming took 5 bases from V and 6 from J, leaving 10 bases between them. CDR3 bases: TGTGCCAGCAGTAAGGGACAATATGAAAAACTGTTTTTT. Its protein is CASSKGQYEKLFF. Variable domain in full (rest from reference TRBV2 and TRBJ1-4): EPEVTQTPSHQVTQMGQEVILRCVPISNHLYFYWYRQILGQKVEFLVSFYNNEISEKSEIFDDQFSVERPDGSNFTLKIRSTKLEDSAMYFCASSKGQYEKLFFGSGTQLSVL.

This clonotype was seen more than once but under ten times. This may be a read error, as it is one base from a much larger clone. The chain links TRBV7-9 to TRBJ1-1; perhaps TRBD1 as D (5 bases). This CDR3 has 12 amino acids. Per the germline V gene, CDR1 is SEHNR and CDR2 is FQNEAQ (reference sequence). The V gene lost 4 bases and the J gene lost 2 bases, with 5 bases spanning the gap. CDR3 protein: CASSWDNTEAFF. The CDR3 DNA reads as TGTGCCAGCAGCTGGGACAACACTGAAGCTTTCTTT.

This clonotype was detected many times. The J gene is TRBJ1-5, the V gene TRBV4-2; 7 positions agree with TRBD1. The germline CDR1 and CDR2 sequences are LGHNA and YNFKEQ. The CDR3 is 16 residues long. J lost 5 bases, V lost 0 bases, and 7 bases had no gene match. CDR3 residues: CASSQDWGQTYQPQHF. CDR3 nucleotide sequence: TGTGCCAGCAGCCAAGATTGGGGACAGACCTATCAGCCCCAGCATTTT.

This clonotype was found a few times. J is TRBJ2-7 and V is TRBV19; D is ambiguous. CDR1 and CDR2 (germline): LNHDA, SQIVND (reference sequence). V was trimmed by 1 base and J by 2 bases, leaving 12 bases between them. CDR3 length: 15 amino acids. The CDR3 spells CASSIGKRTAYEQYF. CDR3 DNA sequence: TGTGCCAGTAGTATAGGAAAGAGGACGGCCTACGAGCAGTACTTC.